This is a list of T cell receptor beta chains from one sample in a study of cytomegalovirus exposure and HLA in healthy donors. Using immunoSEQ multiplex PCR, the repertoire was profiled, and TCRdb retains in-frame clones only, with some absent. The sample has roughly 150,000 clones; more than 70% are singletons. Sequencing was done on a sample of PBMCs. The receptors here all came from a woman in her thirties or forties in good health and CMV-seronegative. CDR3s include the opening cysteine and the closing phenylalanine or tryptophan. A D gene is named only where the DNA matches it firmly. Rows give clone size only sometimes, using once, few, many, or a class for an expanded clone.

abundance: .; v_gene: TRBV19; d_gene: .; j_gene: TRBJ1-5; CDR3nt: TGTGCCAGTAGTCGGGACATCGAGGAGCCCCAGCATTTT; CDR3aa: CASSRDIEEPQHF
abundance: once; v_gene: TRBV4-1; d_gene: TRBD2; j_gene: TRBJ2-7; CDR3nt: TGCGCCAGCAGCCTCGGGGTAGCGGGAGCCTCCTCCTACGAGCAGTACTTC; CDR3aa: CASSLGVAGASSYEQYF
abundance: once; v_gene: TRBV5-1; d_gene: TRBD2; j_gene: TRBJ2-1; CDR3nt: TGCGCCAGCAGCTTGGGGTCGGCTAGCGGGAGGGACCTCTACAATGAGCAGTTCTTC; CDR3aa: CASSLGSASGRDLYNEQFF
abundance: few; v_gene: TRBV4-1; d_gene: TRBD1; j_gene: TRBJ1-2; CDR3nt: TGCGCCAGCAGCCATGGGACAGATTCAAAGGGTGGCTACACCTTC; CDR3aa: CASSHGTDSKGGYTF
abundance: .; v_gene: TRBV11-2; d_gene: .; j_gene: TRBJ2-1; CDR3nt: TGTGCCAGCAGCTTAGTGGGGGACTCACCTTACAATGAGCAGTTCTTC; CDR3aa: CASSLVGDSPYNEQFF
abundance: .; v_gene: TRBV7-8; d_gene: TRBD2; j_gene: TRBJ2-1; CDR3nt: TGTGCCAGCAGCCCGTCCGGACTAGCGGGGAATGAGCAGTTCTTC; CDR3aa: CASSPSGLAGNEQFF
abundance: .; v_gene: TRBV5-1; d_gene: .; j_gene: TRBJ2-6; CDR3nt: TGCGCCAGCAGCTTGGCAGGGGCGCTTGGACAGTCTGGGGCCAACGTCCTGACTTTC; CDR3aa: CASSLAGALGQSGANVLTF
abundance: .; v_gene: TRBV18; d_gene: .; j_gene: TRBJ2-6; CDR3nt: TGTGCCAGCTCACCACAGGCAGGGGACGGCTCTGGGGCCAACGTCCTGACTTTC; CDR3aa: CASSPQAGDGSGANVLTF
abundance: .; v_gene: TRBV6-5; d_gene: TRBD1; j_gene: TRBJ2-7; CDR3nt: TGTGCCACTGCTCCAGGGGGCTATAGGGGGCGCGAGCAGTACTTC; CDR3aa: CATAPGGYRGREQYF
abundance: once; v_gene: TRBV28; d_gene: .; j_gene: TRBJ2-6; CDR3nt: TGTGCCAGCAGATCTGCAGGGACTGGGGCCAACGTCCTGACTTTC; CDR3aa: CASRSAGTGANVLTF
abundance: .; v_gene: TRBV19; d_gene: .; j_gene: TRBJ1-1; CDR3nt: TGTGCCAGTAGTATAGAGGCCCTACCGACGGGAGCTTTCTTT; CDR3aa: CASSIEALPTGAFF
abundance: once; v_gene: TRBV6-1; d_gene: .; j_gene: TRBJ2-5; CDR3nt: TGTGCCAGCAGTGAAGACCCGCCGACAGCGGGGACCCAGTACTTC; CDR3aa: CASSEDPPTAGTQYF
abundance: .; v_gene: TRBV29-1; d_gene: .; j_gene: TRBJ1-1; CDR3nt: TGCAGCGCCAGCCGGGGCACTGAAGCTTTCTTT; CDR3aa: CSASRGTEAFF
abundance: few; v_gene: TRBV6-5; d_gene: .; j_gene: TRBJ2-7; CDR3nt: TGTGCCAGCAAGTGGAACAGGGACTCCTACGAGCAGTACTTC; CDR3aa: CASKWNRDSYEQYF
abundance: .; v_gene: TRBV7-8; d_gene: .; j_gene: TRBJ1-1; CDR3nt: TGTGCCAGCAGCTTAATGGGAGCGACCGCTGGAGCTTTCTTT; CDR3aa: CASSLMGATAGAFF
abundance: .; v_gene: TRBV29-1; d_gene: .; j_gene: TRBJ2-6; CDR3nt: TGCAGCGTTGAAGAGTCGGGGTTCGAGCTTGGGGCCAACGTCCTGACTTTC; CDR3aa: CSVEESGFELGANVLTF
abundance: .; v_gene: TRBV15; d_gene: .; j_gene: TRBJ1-2; CDR3nt: TGTGCCACCAGATCATTTGAGGGTTGGGGGGCTAACTATGGCTACACCTTC; CDR3aa: CATRSFEGWGANYGYTF
abundance: many; v_gene: TRBV29-1; d_gene: .; j_gene: TRBJ1-6; CDR3nt: TGCAGCGTTAAATCACAGGAGAACTCACCCCTCCACTTT; CDR3aa: CSVKSQENSPLHF
abundance: few; v_gene: TRBV6-1; d_gene: .; j_gene: TRBJ2-7; CDR3nt: TGTGCCAGCAGGGCACTCGAGGTTGGGGCGTACGAGCAGTACTTC; CDR3aa: CASRALEVGAYEQYF
abundance: .; v_gene: TRBV19; d_gene: TRBD1; j_gene: TRBJ1-2; CDR3nt: TGTGCCAGTAGTGCGCCGGGACAGCTTTCAAAGGGCTTC; CDR3aa: CASSAPGQLSKGF
abundance: .; v_gene: TRBV10-3; d_gene: .; j_gene: TRBJ2-1; CDR3nt: TGTGCCATCAGTGAGCGGGGGGCGGGGAATGAGCAGTTCTTC; CDR3aa: CAISERGAGNEQFF
abundance: .; v_gene: TRBV5-1; d_gene: .; j_gene: TRBJ2-7; CDR3nt: TGCGCCAGCAGCTTCGGGACATATGCCTCCGGGGAGCAGTACTTC; CDR3aa: CASSFGTYASGEQYF
abundance: .; v_gene: TRBV15; d_gene: TRBD1; j_gene: TRBJ2-5; CDR3nt: TGTGCCACCAGCAGAGCTAGGGGACCGGGACAGGGGGCCGAGACCCAGTACTTC; CDR3aa: CATSRARGPGQGAETQYF
abundance: .; v_gene: TRBV4-1; d_gene: .; j_gene: TRBJ1-1; CDR3nt: TGCGCCAGCAGCTTTACACAGGGCACTGAAGCTTTCTTT; CDR3aa: CASSFTQGTEAFF
abundance: .; v_gene: TRBV11-1; d_gene: .; j_gene: TRBJ1-1; CDR3nt: TGTGCCAGCAGCGCCAGGGTGGGTTTGTTGCAGAACACTGAAGCTTTCTTT; CDR3aa: CASSARVGLLQNTEAFF
abundance: .; v_gene: TRBV6-5; d_gene: .; j_gene: TRBJ2-3; CDR3nt: TGTGCCAGCAGTTACTGGCCCGAGGCAGATACGCAGTATTTT; CDR3aa: CASSYWPEADTQYF
abundance: .; v_gene: TRBV5-1; d_gene: TRBD1; j_gene: TRBJ1-4; CDR3nt: TGCGCCAGCAGCTTGGCAGGGACAGGGGGCGGCGAAAAACTGTTTTTT; CDR3aa: CASSLAGTGGGEKLFF
abundance: .; v_gene: TRBV28; d_gene: TRBD2; j_gene: TRBJ2-7; CDR3nt: TGTGCCAGCAGTCTTCAGGGCGGGGGTGAGGAGCAGTACTTC; CDR3aa: CASSLQGGGEEQYF
abundance: .; v_gene: TRBV5-4; d_gene: .; j_gene: TRBJ2-2; CDR3nt: TGTGCCAGCAGCTTTCGACAGCTACCTCGCACCGGGGAGCTGTTTTTT; CDR3aa: CASSFRQLPRTGELFF
abundance: .; v_gene: TRBV14; d_gene: TRBD1; j_gene: TRBJ2-7; CDR3nt: TGTGCCAGCAGCCGGAATACGGGACAGATGACCTACGAGCAGTACTTC; CDR3aa: CASSRNTGQMTYEQYF
abundance: few; v_gene: TRBV5-3; d_gene: TRBD2; j_gene: TRBJ2-7; CDR3nt: TGTGCCAGAAGCCCCAAACCGGGACTAGCGGGAGGGCCGGTCGAGCAGTACTTC; CDR3aa: CARSPKPGLAGGPVEQYF
abundance: .; v_gene: TRBV23-1; d_gene: .; j_gene: TRBJ1-4; CDR3nt: TGCGCCAGCAGTCAATCGGGGCAGCCTAATGAAAAACTGTTTTTT; CDR3aa: CASSQSGQPNEKLFF
abundance: .; v_gene: TRBV18; d_gene: TRBD1; j_gene: TRBJ2-2; CDR3nt: TGTGCCAGCTCACTGTCCGGGACAGGGGACTACACCGGGGAGCTGTTTTTT; CDR3aa: CASSLSGTGDYTGELFF
abundance: .; v_gene: TRBV11-2; d_gene: .; j_gene: TRBJ1-1; CDR3nt: TGTGCCAGCAGCCAGTGGAACAGGGCGGTGAACACTGAAGCTTTCTTT; CDR3aa: CASSQWNRAVNTEAFF
abundance: .; v_gene: TRBV5-6; d_gene: TRBD1; j_gene: TRBJ2-7; CDR3nt: TGTGCCAGCAGCTCAGACAGGGGGCCCTACGAGCAGTACTTC; CDR3aa: CASSSDRGPYEQYF
abundance: .; v_gene: TRBV7-7; d_gene: .; j_gene: TRBJ2-2; CDR3nt: TGTGCCAGCAGCTTAGGAGGCGGAGCGAACACCGGGGAGCTGTTTTTT; CDR3aa: CASSLGGGANTGELFF
abundance: few; v_gene: TRBV29-1; d_gene: .; j_gene: TRBJ1-2; CDR3nt: TGCAGCGTTGATCAGGGAAACGACTATGGCTACACCTTC; CDR3aa: CSVDQGNDYGYTF
abundance: .; v_gene: TRBV6-6; d_gene: TRBD2; j_gene: TRBJ2-5; CDR3nt: TGTGCCAGCAGTTTAACTAGCGGGGGTACGGGGACCCAGTACTTC; CDR3aa: CASSLTSGGTGTQYF
abundance: .; v_gene: TRBV6-5; d_gene: .; j_gene: TRBJ2-2; CDR3nt: TGTGCCAGCAGCGGGTCCTTAAGCACCGGGGAGCTGTTTTTT; CDR3aa: CASSGSLSTGELFF
abundance: .; v_gene: TRBV5-4; d_gene: .; j_gene: TRBJ1-5; CDR3nt: TGTGCCAGCAGCTTGGCGGGTCAGCCCCAGCATTTT; CDR3aa: CASSLAGQPQHF
abundance: .; v_gene: TRBV15; d_gene: TRBD2; j_gene: TRBJ2-3; CDR3nt: TGTGCCACCAGCAGTAGCGGGGGGGTCGATACGCAGTATTTT; CDR3aa: CATSSSGGVDTQYF
abundance: .; v_gene: TRBV7-2; d_gene: .; j_gene: TRBJ1-2; CDR3nt: TGTGCCAGCAGCCCCCGATTCGGGAGAGGCTACACCTTC; CDR3aa: CASSPRFGRGYTF
abundance: .; v_gene: TRBV28; d_gene: .; j_gene: TRBJ1-6; CDR3nt: TGTGCCAGCAGTTTACCAGTCACCTATTCACCCCTCCACTTT; CDR3aa: CASSLPVTYSPLHF
abundance: .; v_gene: TRBV7-9; d_gene: .; j_gene: TRBJ2-3; CDR3nt: TGTGCCAGCAGCTTACGACATCACAACACAGATACGCAGTATTTT; CDR3aa: CASSLRHHNTDTQYF
abundance: once; v_gene: TRBV7-8; d_gene: TRBD1; j_gene: TRBJ1-4; CDR3nt: TGTGCCAGCAGCTTATATATAGGAGGGCAGGGGGGAGTAGCTAATGAAAAACTGTTTTTT; CDR3aa: CASSLYIGGQGGVANEKLFF
abundance: .; v_gene: TRBV29-1; d_gene: TRBD1; j_gene: TRBJ1-1; CDR3nt: TGCAGCGCCGACCCGGGACAGGGCGGTTTCCTTGAAGCTTTCTTT; CDR3aa: CSADPGQGGFLEAFF
abundance: few; v_gene: TRBV10-3; d_gene: .; j_gene: TRBJ1-2; CDR3nt: TGTGCCATCCGACAGGACTATGGCTACACCTTC; CDR3aa: CAIRQDYGYTF
abundance: once; v_gene: TRBV28; d_gene: TRBD1; j_gene: TRBJ1-2; CDR3nt: TGTGCCAGCAGTTTCCCCGACAGGGCTGTGAACTATGGCTACACCTTC; CDR3aa: CASSFPDRAVNYGYTF
abundance: .; v_gene: TRBV11-2; d_gene: TRBD2; j_gene: TRBJ2-7; CDR3nt: TGTGCCAGCAGCTTAGCCCCTACGGGAGGGACGATCTCCTACGAGCAGTACTTC; CDR3aa: CASSLAPTGGTISYEQYF
abundance: .; v_gene: TRBV6-1; d_gene: .; j_gene: TRBJ2-6; CDR3nt: TGTGCCAGCAGTGAAGTCATCTCTGGGGCCAACGTCCTGACTTTC; CDR3aa: CASSEVISGANVLTF
abundance: .; v_gene: TRBV28; d_gene: TRBD2; j_gene: TRBJ2-7; CDR3nt: TGTGCCAGCAGTTTATGGGCTAGCGGTTCCTACGAGCAGTACTTC; CDR3aa: CASSLWASGSYEQYF
abundance: once; v_gene: TRBV5-1; d_gene: .; j_gene: TRBJ2-5; CDR3nt: TGCGCCAGCAGCTTGTCCGGGACTCCATCAGAGACCCAGTACTTC; CDR3aa: CASSLSGTPSETQYF
abundance: .; v_gene: TRBV6-1; d_gene: .; j_gene: TRBJ2-2; CDR3nt: TGTGCCAGCAGTGAACGGGTCGACGGCGGGGAGCTGTTTTTT; CDR3aa: CASSERVDGGELFF
abundance: .; v_gene: TRBV18; d_gene: TRBD2; j_gene: TRBJ2-3; CDR3nt: TGTGCCAGCTCACCACGGACTAGCGGGGGGTCCACAGATACGCAGTATTTT; CDR3aa: CASSPRTSGGSTDTQYF
abundance: .; v_gene: TRBV29-1; d_gene: TRBD2; j_gene: TRBJ2-5; CDR3nt: TGCAGCGTTGTATTGGGGACTAGCGGGGGGCTGATTCAGTACTTC; CDR3aa: CSVVLGTSGGLIQYF